This TCR beta chain was identified in a study of patients and donors after allogeneic stem cell transplantation. V lost 2 bases to trimming and J lost 5 bases, with 15 bases between them. CDR3 length equals 15 residues. The germline V gene has CDR1 SEHNR and CDR2 FQNEAQ (reference sequence). Each CDR3 protein is one row after TCRdb ran MiXCR on the RT-PCR reads. The profile shows 900,000 to 1,000,000 distinct CDR3 sequences, approximately 19% of them singletons. The sample taken for sequencing was blood, either unsorted or a sorted T cell fraction (not recorded which). The sequence was collected from a human donor who was either an allogeneic HSCT recipient or a stem cell or donor lymphocyte infusion donor (not recorded which). It is not recorded whose cells these are; they may come from a transplant donor. The V call is TRBV7-9, the J call TRBJ1-1; a weak D match, TRBD1 (5 bases). The CDR3 loop is CASSLINGAATEAFF. The DNA for the CDR3 is TGTGCCAGCAGCTTAATCAACGGGGCGGCTACTGAAGCTTTCTTT.